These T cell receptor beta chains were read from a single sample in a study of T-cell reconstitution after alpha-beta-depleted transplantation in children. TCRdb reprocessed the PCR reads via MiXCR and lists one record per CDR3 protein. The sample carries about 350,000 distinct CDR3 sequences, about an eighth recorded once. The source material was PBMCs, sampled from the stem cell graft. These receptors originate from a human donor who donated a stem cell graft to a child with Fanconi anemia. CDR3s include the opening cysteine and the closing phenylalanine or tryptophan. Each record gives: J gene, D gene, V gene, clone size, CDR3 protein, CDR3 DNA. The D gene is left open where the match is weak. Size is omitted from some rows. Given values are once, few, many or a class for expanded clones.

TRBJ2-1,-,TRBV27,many,CASSFSGEPYNEQFF,TGTGCCAGCAGTTTTTCGGGGGAACCTTACAATGAGCAGTTCTTC
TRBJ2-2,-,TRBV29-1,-,CSVTSSLNTGELFF,TGCAGCGTTACTAGCAGCCTGAACACCGGGGAGCTGTTTTTT
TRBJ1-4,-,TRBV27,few,CASSPWGLSAGEKLFF,TGTGCCAGCAGTCCCTGGGGACTGTCCGCGGGGGAAAAACTGTTTTTT
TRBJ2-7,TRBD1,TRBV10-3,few,CAISPRTGENYNEQYF,TGTGCCATCAGTCCTCGGACAGGGGAGAACTACAACGAGCAGTACTTC
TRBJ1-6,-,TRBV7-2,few,CASRGVGARNNSPLHF,TGTGCCAGCAGGGGGGTCGGGGCGCGGAATAATTCACCCCTCCACTTT
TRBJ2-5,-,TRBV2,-,CASKYGETQYF,TGTGCCAGCAAGTACGGAGAGACCCAGTACTTC
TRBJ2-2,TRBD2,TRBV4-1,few,CASSPWTGTSTGELFF,TGCGCCAGCAGCCCTTGGACCGGGACTAGCACCGGGGAGCTGTTTTTT
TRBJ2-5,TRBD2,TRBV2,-,CASSSNRQRGETQYF,TGTGCCAGCAGTAGTAACCGACAGCGGGGAGAGACCCAGTACTTC
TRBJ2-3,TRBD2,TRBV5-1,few,CASSLTSGGITDTQYF,TGCGCCAGCAGCTTAACTAGCGGGGGAATCACAGATACGCAGTATTTT
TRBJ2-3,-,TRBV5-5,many,CASSLSGGPTDTQYF,TGTGCCAGCAGCTTGTCAGGAGGGCCCACAGATACGCAGTATTTT
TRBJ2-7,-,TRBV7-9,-,CASSFRDGEYEQYF,TGTGCCAGCAGCTTTAGAGACGGGGAATACGAGCAGTACTTC
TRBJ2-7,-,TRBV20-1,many,CSASRTDLTYEQYF,TGCAGTGCTAGTCGGACAGACCTAACCTACGAGCAGTACTTC
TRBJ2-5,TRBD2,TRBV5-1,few,CASSLAAAGMETQYF,TGCGCCAGCAGCTTGGCCGCAGCGGGGATGGAGACCCAGTACTTC
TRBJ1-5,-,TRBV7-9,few,CASSFKGGGANQPQHF,TGTGCCAGCAGCTTTAAGGGAGGGGGTGCCAATCAGCCCCAGCATTTT
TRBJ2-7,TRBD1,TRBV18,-,CASSPNHNRGYEQYF,TGTGCCAGCTCACCAAATCATAACAGGGGCTACGAGCAGTACTTC
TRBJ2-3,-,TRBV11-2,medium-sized,CASSLTPRGDTQYF,TGTGCCAGCAGCTTAACCCCGAGGGGAGATACGCAGTATTTT
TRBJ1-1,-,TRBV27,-,CASSFRSVVLPGTETEAFF,TGTGCCAGCAGTTTTCGCTCTGTAGTGTTGCCAGGGACGGAGACTGAAGCTTTCTTT